The 17 T cell receptor beta chains below were found in one sample sequenced in a study of post-analysis software for immune sequencing data (dated by TCRdb to the mid-2010s). The study at large found these results: Roughly 5 TRBV segments, including TRBV5-6, TRBV5-1 and TRBV20-1, were significantly more frequent in patients than controls.

Library preparation used PCR. Instrument on record: Illumina HiSeq 2500. To reduce PCR and sequencing biases, unique molecular identifiers were incorporated into the TCR beta cDNA libraries. TCRdb passed the public sequencing reads through fastp at Q25 and MiXCR, retaining productive beta sequences. Each record represents a unique CDR3 protein, reported with the most common genes and DNA among its rows. The sample table contains hundreds of thousands of distinct CDR3 sequences; only one count was recorded for 55% to 60% of them. Around 11% of the sample belongs to the ten largest clones. These receptors' targets are unknown. Sequenced material: blood. The source is a girl aged 2-9 years with multiple sclerosis.

The V and J genes are TRBV7-2 and TRBJ2-3; TRBD2 matches at 7 bases. V dropped 8 bases and J dropped 0; count of bases not matched to a gene: 5. CDR1 is SGHTA, CDR2 FQGNSA, per germline. The CDR3 is made up of 14 amino acids. CDR3 residues: CASRTSVSTDTQYF. The CDR3 bases are TGTGCCAGCCGGACTAGTGTTAGCACAGATACGCAGTATTTT.

About this clonotype itself: Compared with germline, one end of the junction differs, possibly owing to a read error. The rearrangement links TRBV10-1 to TRBJ2-1, with 7 bases identical to TRBD1. The CDR3 has 14 residues. CDR1 WNHNN and CDR2 SYGVQD come from the germline V gene (reference sequence). The CDR3 coding sequence is TGCGCCAGCAGCGAGTCCAGGGGGAAGGATGAGCAGTTCTTC. Amino acids: CASSESRGKDEQFF.

This sequence joins TRBV6-6 and TRBJ2-5; 8 positions match TRBD2. The V and J ends lost 4 bases and 1 base, in that order; junction bases with no gene match: 11. Germline lookup yields CDR1 MNHNY and CDR2 SVGAGI (reference sequence). This CDR3 spans 17 amino acids. The CDR3 DNA follows: TGTGCCAGCAGTTTGCTTGGACTAGCTTCCTCCCAAGAGACCCAGTACTTC. This codes for CASSLLGLASSQETQYF.

J is TRBJ2-1 and V is TRBV4-2, with a weak D call TRBD2 (6 bases). Germline CDR1 and CDR2: LGHNA and YNFKEQ. Trimming cost V 0 bases and J 8 bases, with 14 bases left between them. CDR3 length: 15 residues. The CDR3 nucleotides are TGTGCCAGCAGCCAAGATGTGGGGGGAGTGTATGAGCAGTTCTTC. Residues: CASSQDVGGVYEQFF.

CDR3 sequence: CAWSGQGIETQYF. The CDR3 coding sequence is TGTGCCTGGAGCGGACAGGGGATAGAGACCCAGTACTTC. The rearrangement uses TRBV30 and TRBJ2-5; 9 nucleotides align to TRBD1. The ends lost 3 bases at V and 4 bases at J; junction bases unmatched: 3. The germline gives CDR1 GTSNPN, CDR2 SVGIG (reference sequence). The CDR3 covers 13 residues.

The rearrangement links TRBV24-1 to TRBJ2-1; 10 nucleotides line up with TRBD2. Trimming took 4 bases from V and 0 from J; bases not matched to a gene: 11. Germline CDR1 is KGHDR and CDR2 is SFDVKD. CDR3 size: 19 residues. For the CDR3, the DNA is TGTGCCACCAGTGACCCGCGGACTAGCGGCCTGAGCTCCTACAATGAGCAGTTCTTC. This codes for CATSDPRTSGLSSYNEQFF.

DNA for the CDR3: TGTGCCAGCAGCTTAGCCACGGGACACCTTAATTCACCCCTCCACTTT. Its protein is CASSLATGHLNSPLHF. The V and J genes are TRBV7-2 and TRBJ1-6; a weak D match, TRBD1 (6 bases). Trimming removed 0 bases at V and 6 bases at J, with 12 bases between. There are 16 residues in the CDR3. Germline-derived CDR1 and CDR2 are SGHTA and FQGNSA. Drawing the rest from reference TRBV7-2 and TRBJ1-6, the complete variable domain is GAGVSQSPSNKVTEKGKDVELRCDPISGHTALYWYRQSLGQGLEFLIYFQGNSAPDKSGLPSDRFSAERTGGSVSTLTIQRTQQEDSAVYLCASSLATGHLNSPLHFGNGTRLTVT.

V and J are TRBV7-9 and TRBJ2-7; perhaps TRBD1 as D (6 bases). The germline V gene encodes CDR1 SEHNR and CDR2 FQNEAQ (reference sequence). The V end was cut by 7 bases, the J end by 2 bases, with 18 bases between. CDR3 length equals 15 residues. The chain's CDR3 is CASTSPRDNAYEQYF. The DNA for the CDR3 is TGTGCCAGCACCTCTCCCCGGGACAATGCCTACGAGCAGTACTTC.

This clonotype was found a few times. The chain is built from TRBV9 and TRBJ2-1; 8 positions match TRBD1. Per the germline V gene, CDR1 is SGDLS and CDR2 is YYNGEE. V was clipped by 0 bases and J by 5 bases; unmatched bases: 7. This CDR3 region has 16 residues. DNA for the CDR3: TGTGCCAGCAGCGTAGTAGGAGGACAGGGTAACAATGAGCAGTTCTTC. This codes for CASSVVGGQGNNEQFF.

The CDR3 DNA reads TGTGCCAGCAGCTTATCCGGACAGAGCTCCTACGAGCAGTACTTC. It is translated as CASSLSGQSSYEQYF. The V gene is TRBV7-2, the J gene TRBJ2-7, with D perhaps matching TRBD1 (6 bases). Trimming stripped 2 bases from V and 0 bases from J, with 11 bases between. Germline V gene lookup returns CDR1 SGHTA and CDR2 FQGNSA. The CDR3 length is 15 residues.

The CDR3: CASSQEKGLNTEAFF. The CDR3 DNA reads as TGCGCCAGCAGCCAAGAAAAGGGATTGAACACTGAAGCTTTCTTT. This chain uses TRBV4-1 with TRBJ1-1, with D unclear. The CDR3 loop spans 15 amino acids. Per the germline V gene, CDR1 is MGHRA and CDR2 is YSYEKL. V was cut by 0 bases and J by 0 bases, with 8 bases left in between.

This rearrangement joins TRBV12-3 or TRBV12-4 to TRBJ2-1; tentatively, D is TRBD2 (5 bases). This CDR3 is 15 amino acids long. V was clipped by 5 bases and J by 0 bases, with 11 bases between them. The CDR3 region is CASSGSGPSYNEQFF. The CDR3 nucleotides read TGTGCCAGCAGTGGCAGCGGACCCTCCTACAATGAGCAGTTCTTC.

This clonotype was observed a handful of times. The chain is built from TRBV10-3 and TRBJ2-3; the D gene could be TRBD1 or TRBD2 (5 bases each). The CDR3 extends over 15 amino acids. With 2 bases removed from V and 2 bases from J, the gap between germline ends came to 11 bases. CDR1 ENHRY and CDR2 SYGVKD come from the germline V gene. The CDR3 loop is CAISELIGTTDTQYF. The CDR3 DNA sequence: TGTGCCATCAGTGAGCTGATCGGGACCACAGATACGCAGTATTTT.

The chain recombines TRBV9 with TRBJ2-3; D is perhaps TRBD1 or TRBD2 (5 bases each). Per the germline V gene, CDR1 is SGDLS and CDR2 is YYNGEE. Trimming left V 3 bases short and J 4 bases short, with 15 bases between. CDR3 length: 15 residues. CDR3 nucleotide sequence: TGTGCCAGCAGCGAGTGGGGGAGTGAGTCAGATACGCAGTATTTT. The encoded protein is CASSEWGSESDTQYF.

This clonotype was found once. V and J are TRBV20-1 and TRBJ2-1; 10 positions match TRBD1. Trimming took 3 bases from V and 8 from J; bases not matched to a gene: 7. Per germline, CDR1 DFQATT and CDR2 SNEGSKA (reference sequence). The CDR3 loop spans 14 amino acids. In nucleotides, the CDR3 is TGCAGTGCTAGGGACCGGGACAGGGGACATGAGCAGTTCTTC. Its translation is CSARDRDRGHEQFF.

The V call is TRBV10-3, the J call TRBJ1-5; D is undetermined. The CDR3 totals 12 residues. Germline values: CDR1 ENHRY, CDR2 SYGVKD. V lost 2 bases and J 6 bases, leaving 5 bases between the germline ends. CDR3: CAISEGGQPQHF. CDR3 coding DNA: TGTGCCATCAGTGAGGGCGGTCAGCCCCAGCATTTT.

This clonotype has just a few counts. This rearrangement joins TRBV6-5 to TRBJ2-3, with D possibly being TRBD1 or TRBD2 (6 bases each). Germline V gives CDR1 MNHEY, CDR2 SVGAGI. V was clipped by 5 bases and J by 2 bases, with 14 bases between them. The length of the CDR3 is 15 residues. DNA for the CDR3: TGTGCCAGCAGTAGACCAGGGGACTTCACAGATACGCAGTATTTT. Protein: CASSRPGDFTDTQYF.